Listed below are T cell receptor beta chains from one sample, sequenced in a study of T-cell reconstitution after alpha-beta-depleted transplantation in children. MiXCR, run by TCRdb on the PCR reads, gives a single entry per CDR3 protein. The table includes about 510,000 distinct CDR3 sequences, about an eighth detected once. Sequencing was performed on PBMCs, mostly from graft donor cells, taken 180 days after TCRalphabeta/CD19-depleted stem cell transplant. These receptors were obtained from a female patient between 2 and 10 years old who had a stem cell transplant for aplastic anemia, so the T cells may come from the graft donor. CDR3s include the opening cysteine and the closing phenylalanine or tryptophan. Fields, in order: V gene, J gene, clone size, CDR3 protein. The size of a clone is reported for some rows only, either as once, few or many, or as a class for expanded clones.

V gene: TRBV27
J gene: TRBJ1-6
clone size: NA
CDR3 protein: CASSLSARSPLHF

V gene: TRBV27
J gene: TRBJ2-7
clone size: NA
CDR3 protein: CASTSTGPSKSGTYEQYF

V gene: TRBV4-3
J gene: TRBJ2-1
clone size: NA
CDR3 protein: CASSRFSGYNEQFF

V gene: TRBV18
J gene: TRBJ2-1
clone size: NA
CDR3 protein: CASSQGKVGLGGEQFF

V gene: TRBV5-6
J gene: TRBJ1-5
clone size: NA
CDR3 protein: CASGPGLPGGYSNQPQHF

V gene: TRBV6-2/TRBV6-3
J gene: TRBJ1-5
clone size: few
CDR3 protein: CASSYPTGKAQHF

V gene: TRBV10-3
J gene: TRBJ2-3
clone size: NA
CDR3 protein: CAISVVAGGTDTQYF

V gene: TRBV7-9
J gene: TRBJ1-6
clone size: many
CDR3 protein: CASSSGSSPLHF

V gene: TRBV4-3
J gene: TRBJ2-4
clone size: few
CDR3 protein: CASSQAGGQAKNIQYF

V gene: TRBV12-3/TRBV12-4
J gene: TRBJ1-2
clone size: NA
CDR3 protein: CASSLFREGSNTF

V gene: TRBV29-1
J gene: TRBJ1-5
clone size: few
CDR3 protein: CSVTGGINQPQHF

V gene: TRBV12-3/TRBV12-4
J gene: TRBJ2-2
clone size: NA
CDR3 protein: CASSLEPTNTGELFF

V gene: TRBV11-2
J gene: TRBJ2-2
clone size: few
CDR3 protein: CASSLDPRGHTGELFF

V gene: TRBV12-3/TRBV12-4
J gene: TRBJ2-7
clone size: NA
CDR3 protein: CVSSPSGTGTYEQYF

V gene: TRBV28
J gene: TRBJ2-3
clone size: many
CDR3 protein: CASSLLREIPDTQYF

V gene: TRBV7-9
J gene: TRBJ1-5
clone size: few
CDR3 protein: CASSFGRDSNQPQHF

V gene: TRBV7-2
J gene: TRBJ2-2
clone size: few
CDR3 protein: CASSVLAGGPGELFF

V gene: TRBV4-3
J gene: TRBJ2-7
clone size: many
CDR3 protein: CASSQAVAFSYEQYF

V gene: TRBV6-2/TRBV6-3
J gene: TRBJ2-7
clone size: few
CDR3 protein: CASSKPGRTSSYEQYF

V gene: TRBV24-1
J gene: TRBJ2-1
clone size: few
CDR3 protein: CATSGVSSYNEQFF

V gene: TRBV29-1
J gene: TRBJ2-4
clone size: many
CDR3 protein: CSVGAPGGQAKNIQYF

V gene: TRBV25-1
J gene: TRBJ1-4
clone size: NA
CDR3 protein: CASRNRAMNEKLFF

V gene: TRBV6-1
J gene: TRBJ2-2
clone size: NA
CDR3 protein: CASSKNRETGELFF

V gene: TRBV12-3/TRBV12-4
J gene: TRBJ1-1
clone size: many
CDR3 protein: CASRELGQDTEAFF

V gene: TRBV2
J gene: TRBJ1-1
clone size: few
CDR3 protein: CASSDREGTEAFF

V gene: TRBV30
J gene: TRBJ2-2
clone size: few
CDR3 protein: CAWMAQGGAGELFF

V gene: TRBV6-6
J gene: TRBJ2-3
clone size: NA
CDR3 protein: CASTRQATDTQYF

V gene: TRBV7-8
J gene: TRBJ1-3
clone size: few
CDR3 protein: CASSLYWGTQGNTIYF

V gene: TRBV7-9
J gene: TRBJ2-3
clone size: NA
CDR3 protein: CASSAQRVLGIDTQYF

V gene: TRBV10-3
J gene: TRBJ1-2
clone size: few
CDR3 protein: CAISESPMEHNYGYTF

V gene: TRBV29-1
J gene: TRBJ1-1
clone size: few
CDR3 protein: CSVGWDRLNTEAFF

V gene: TRBV30
J gene: TRBJ1-1
clone size: NA
CDR3 protein: CAWSVVPNTEAFF

V gene: TRBV5-1
J gene: TRBJ2-4
clone size: NA
CDR3 protein: CASSLFGGGLAKNIQYF

V gene: TRBV25-1
J gene: TRBJ2-3
clone size: NA
CDR3 protein: CASSLTSGSRTDTQYF

V gene: TRBV6-1
J gene: TRBJ1-1
clone size: NA
CDR3 protein: CASNPLRATRGNTEAFF

V gene: TRBV11-3
J gene: TRBJ1-1
clone size: NA
CDR3 protein: CASSRRDRAGEAFF

V gene: TRBV15
J gene: TRBJ2-3
clone size: NA
CDR3 protein: CATSTTTSGRAVDTQYF

V gene: TRBV20-1
J gene: TRBJ1-5
clone size: NA
CDR3 protein: CSASRDSLKNPQHF

V gene: TRBV28
J gene: TRBJ2-1
clone size: few
CDR3 protein: CASSFGRGALAGQFF

V gene: TRBV5-1
J gene: TRBJ2-2
clone size: few
CDR3 protein: CASSLTGQAAGELFF

V gene: TRBV7-2
J gene: TRBJ2-3
clone size: NA
CDR3 protein: CASSLELAGGGDTQYF